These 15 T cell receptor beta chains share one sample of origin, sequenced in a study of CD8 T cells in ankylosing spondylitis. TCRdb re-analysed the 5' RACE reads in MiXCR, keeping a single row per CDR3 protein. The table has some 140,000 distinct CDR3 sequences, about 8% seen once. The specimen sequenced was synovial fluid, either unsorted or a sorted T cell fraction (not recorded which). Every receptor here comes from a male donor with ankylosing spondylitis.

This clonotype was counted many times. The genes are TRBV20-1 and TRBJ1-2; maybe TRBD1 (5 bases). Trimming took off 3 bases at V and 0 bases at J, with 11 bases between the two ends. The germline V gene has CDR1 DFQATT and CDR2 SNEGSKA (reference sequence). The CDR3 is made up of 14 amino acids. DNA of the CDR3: TGCAGTGCTAGGGGGGACGGTTCTAACTATGGCTACACCTTC. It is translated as CSARGDGSNYGYTF.

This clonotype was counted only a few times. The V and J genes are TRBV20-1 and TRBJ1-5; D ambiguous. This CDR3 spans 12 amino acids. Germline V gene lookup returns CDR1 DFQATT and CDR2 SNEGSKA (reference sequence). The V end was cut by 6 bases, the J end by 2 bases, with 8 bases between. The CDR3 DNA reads TGCAGTGCGGGAAGCGGCAATCAGCCCCAGCATTTT. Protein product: CSAGSGNQPQHF.

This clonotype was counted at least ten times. The CDR3 here is CSVDPKGLIGYTF. CDR3 DNA sequence: TGCAGCGTTGATCCCAAAGGGTTGATCGGCTACACCTTC. V usage is TRBV29-1 and J usage is TRBJ1-2; D gene uncertain. The V end was cut by 3 bases, the J end by 8 bases, with 16 bases between. This CDR3 spans 13 amino acids. Germline assignment: CDR1 SQVTM and CDR2 ANQGSEA. Looking up the rest from reference TRBV29-1 and TRBJ1-2 gives the full variable domain: SAVISQKPSRDICQRGTSLTIQCQVDSQVTMMFWYRQQPGQSLTLIATANQGSEATYESGFVIDKFPISRPNLTFSTLTVSNMSPEDSSIYLCSVDPKGLIGYTFGSGTRLTVV.

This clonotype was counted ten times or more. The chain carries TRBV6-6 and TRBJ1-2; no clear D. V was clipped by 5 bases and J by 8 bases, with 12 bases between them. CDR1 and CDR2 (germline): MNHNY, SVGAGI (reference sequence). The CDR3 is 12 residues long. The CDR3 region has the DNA TGTGCCAGCAGTGGCTGGACGAGCGGCTACACCTTC. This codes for CASSGWTSGYTF.

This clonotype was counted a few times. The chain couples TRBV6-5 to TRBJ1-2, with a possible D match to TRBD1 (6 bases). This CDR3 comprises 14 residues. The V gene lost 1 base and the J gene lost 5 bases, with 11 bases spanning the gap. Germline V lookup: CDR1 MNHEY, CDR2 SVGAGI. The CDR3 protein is CASSYLDSRYGYTF. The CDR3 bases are TGTGCCAGCAGTTACTTGGACAGCCGATATGGCTACACCTTC.

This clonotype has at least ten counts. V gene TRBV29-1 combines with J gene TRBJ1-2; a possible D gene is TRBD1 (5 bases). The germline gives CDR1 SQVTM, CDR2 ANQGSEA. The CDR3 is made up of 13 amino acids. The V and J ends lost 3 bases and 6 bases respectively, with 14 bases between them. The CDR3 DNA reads TGCAGCGTTGACCCGGCCCCGGGGCATGGCTACACCTTC. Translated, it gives CSVDPAPGHGYTF.

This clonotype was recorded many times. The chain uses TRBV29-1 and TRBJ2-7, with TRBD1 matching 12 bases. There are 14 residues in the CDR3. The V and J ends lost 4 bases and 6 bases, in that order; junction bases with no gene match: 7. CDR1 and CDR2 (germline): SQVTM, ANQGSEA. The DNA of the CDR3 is TGCAGCGTTGTACCCGGGACAGGGGGCGGCGAGCAGTACTTC. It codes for CSVVPGTGGGEQYF.

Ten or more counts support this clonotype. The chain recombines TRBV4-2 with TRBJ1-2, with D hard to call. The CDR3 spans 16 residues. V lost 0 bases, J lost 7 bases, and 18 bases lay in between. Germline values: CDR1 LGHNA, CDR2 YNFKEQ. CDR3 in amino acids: CASSQDSETREGGYTF. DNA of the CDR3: TGTGCCAGCAGCCAAGACTCGGAAACCCGGGAGGGTGGCTACACCTTC.

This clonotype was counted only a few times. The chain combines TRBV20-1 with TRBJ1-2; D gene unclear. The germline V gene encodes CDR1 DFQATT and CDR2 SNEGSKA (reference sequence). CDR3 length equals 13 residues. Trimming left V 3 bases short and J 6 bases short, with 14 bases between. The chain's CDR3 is CSASLGSRDGYTF. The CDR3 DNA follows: TGCAGTGCTAGCTTGGGGAGTAGAGATGGCTACACCTTC.

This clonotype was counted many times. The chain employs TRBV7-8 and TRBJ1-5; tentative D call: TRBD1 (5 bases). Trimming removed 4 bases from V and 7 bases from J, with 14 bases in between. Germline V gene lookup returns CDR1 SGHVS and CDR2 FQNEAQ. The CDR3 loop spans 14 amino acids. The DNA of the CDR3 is TGTGCCAGCAGCTCCCGGGGCCGCTGGCAGCCCCAGCATTTT. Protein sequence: CASSSRGRWQPQHF.

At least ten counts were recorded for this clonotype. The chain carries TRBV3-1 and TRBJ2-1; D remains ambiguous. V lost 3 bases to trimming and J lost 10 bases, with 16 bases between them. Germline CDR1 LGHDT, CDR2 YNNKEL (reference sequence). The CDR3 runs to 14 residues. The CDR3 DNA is TGTGCCAGCAGCCAGGGTGAGGCACGACCCGAGCAGTTCTTC. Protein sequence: CASSQGEARPEQFF.

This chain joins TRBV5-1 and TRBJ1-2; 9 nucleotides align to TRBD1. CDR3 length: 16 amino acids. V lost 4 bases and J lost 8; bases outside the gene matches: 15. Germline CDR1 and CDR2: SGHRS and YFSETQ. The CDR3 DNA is TGCGCCAGCAGCCTCGCCACCCTGACAGGGGGAGTAGGCTACACCTTC. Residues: CASSLATLTGGVGYTF. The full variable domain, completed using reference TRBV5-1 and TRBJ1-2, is KAGVTQTPRYLIKTRGQQVTLSCSPISGHRSVSWYQQTPGQGLQFLFEYFSETQRNKGNFPGRFSGRQFSNSRSEMNVSTLELGDSALYLCASSLATLTGGVGYTFGSGTRLTVV.

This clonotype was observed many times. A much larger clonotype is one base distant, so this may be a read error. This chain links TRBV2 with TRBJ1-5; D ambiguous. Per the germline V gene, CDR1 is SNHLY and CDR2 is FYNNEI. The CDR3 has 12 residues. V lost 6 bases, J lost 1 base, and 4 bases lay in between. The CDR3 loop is CASRESNQPQHF. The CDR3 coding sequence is TGTGCCAGCAGGGAGAGCAATCAGCCCCAGCATTTT.

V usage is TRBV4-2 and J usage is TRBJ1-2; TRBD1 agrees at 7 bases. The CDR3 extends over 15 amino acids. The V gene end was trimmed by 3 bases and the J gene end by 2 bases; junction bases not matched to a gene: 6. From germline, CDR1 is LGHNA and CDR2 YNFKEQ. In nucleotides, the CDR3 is TGTGCCAGCAGCCACCCCGACAGGGAGAACTATGGCTACACCTTC. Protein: CASSHPDRENYGYTF.

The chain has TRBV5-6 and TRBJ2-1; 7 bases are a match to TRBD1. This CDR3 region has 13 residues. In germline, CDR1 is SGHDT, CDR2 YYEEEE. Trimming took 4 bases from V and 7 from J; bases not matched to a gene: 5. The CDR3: CASSLRDSNEQFF. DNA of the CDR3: TGTGCCAGCAGCCTCCGGGACAGTAATGAGCAGTTCTTC. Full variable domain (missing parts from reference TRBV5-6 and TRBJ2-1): DAGVTQSPTHLIKTRGQQVTLRCSPKSGHDTVSWYQQALGQGPQFIFQYYEEEERQRGNFPDRFSGHQFPNYSSELNVNALLLGDSALYLCASSLRDSNEQFFGPGTRLTVL.